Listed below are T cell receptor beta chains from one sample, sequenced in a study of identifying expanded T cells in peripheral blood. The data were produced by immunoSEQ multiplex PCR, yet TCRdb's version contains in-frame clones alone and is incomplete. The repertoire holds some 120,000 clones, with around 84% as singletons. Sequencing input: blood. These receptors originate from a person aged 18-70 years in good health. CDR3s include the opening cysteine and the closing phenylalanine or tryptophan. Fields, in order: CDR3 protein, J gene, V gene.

CASSPNRGRTEAFF | TRBJ1-1 | TRBV10-1
CASSPGPGPKSGIQYF | TRBJ2-4 | TRBV11-3
CASSLLVSYEQYF | TRBJ2-7 | TRBV7-8
CASSGGQGPSTDTQYF | TRBJ2-3 | TRBV2
CASSYLVWGDPVFF | TRBJ2-1 | TRBV11-2
CASSFGTGGGNTIYF | TRBJ1-3 | TRBV7-8
CASSQDVGSLGYTF | TRBJ1-2 | TRBV4-3
CASSLEGPGPNSSPLHF | TRBJ1-6 | TRBV7-2
CASSFEPPGQGYEQYF | TRBJ2-7 | TRBV5-4
CAWSVRRRGGQPQHF | TRBJ1-5 | TRBV30
CASSIGLGYEQFF | TRBJ2-1 | TRBV19
CASSLAQGLIGGYTF | TRBJ1-2 | TRBV7-2
CASSYSAGPYQETQYF | TRBJ2-5 | TRBV6-6
CASSPVTRKTGQGNTEAFF | TRBJ1-1 | TRBV18
CASSFLARRGYTEAFF | TRBJ1-1 | TRBV5-6
CASSSRTGTRNTGELFF | TRBJ2-2 | TRBV11-1
CASSLQGQELFF | TRBJ2-2 | TRBV7-2
CASSLTGSGNTEAFF | TRBJ1-1 | TRBV5-1